This passage covers 20 T cell receptor beta chains from one sample sequenced in a study of T cells expressing NK-cell markers. Reprocessing the 5' RACE reads, TCRdb reports a single entry for every CDR3 protein and omits DNA. The sample yields about 540,000 distinct CDR3 sequences, of which the top ten take up around 4%. The material sequenced was blood T cells: a sorted CD56 or NKG2C T cell subset, CD4+ or CD8+ T cells, or bulk PBMC T cells (not recorded which). These receptors came from a man between 18 and 35 years old in good health.

The V and J genes are TRBV12-3 or TRBV12-4 and TRBJ2-3; the D gene TCRdb calls, TRBD2, cannot be checked with no DNA. The CDR3 extends over 14 amino acids. The CDR3 region is CASRNSGETDTQYF.

The rearrangement joins TRBV12-3 or TRBV12-4 to TRBJ1-1. The CDR3 consists of 14 residues. The CDR3 reads CASTPVFWDTEAFF.

The chain couples TRBV28 to TRBJ2-7; the D call of TRBD1 rests on TCRdb alone, since no DNA is present to check it. CDR1 and CDR2 (germline): MDHEN, SYDVKM. The length of the CDR3 is 13 residues. The CDR3: CASDTGNGYEQYF.

The chain couples TRBV14 to TRBJ2-1. Germline V lookup: CDR1 SGHDN, CDR2 FVKESK. This CDR3 is built from 17 residues. The chain's CDR3 is CASSQAHRGSSYNEQFF.

V is TRBV21-1 and J is TRBJ2-7; TCRdb proposes TRBD2, but this gene call is untestable without DNA. TRBV21-1 is a documented pseudogene. The CDR3 is 14 residues long. The CDR3 reads CATISGAGAYEQYF.

The chain recombines TRBV4-1 with TRBJ1-3. CDR3 size: 19 residues. Germline CDR1 reads MGHRA; CDR2 reads YSYEKL. The CDR3 loop reads CASSHPGSRGKLSGNTIYF.

The chain uses TRBV10-2 and TRBJ2-1; TCRdb's D call of TRBD1 is untestable without DNA. The germline V gene has CDR1 WSHSY and CDR2 SAAADI. There are 13 residues in the CDR3. This CDR3 is CASRLPLGGEQFF.

The chain combines TRBV25-1 with TRBJ2-5; TCRdb reports TRBD1, a call that lacks DNA to check it against. The germline gives CDR1 MGHDK, CDR2 SYGVNS. This CDR3 has 14 residues. This CDR3 reads CASSSRIRAETQYF.

V is TRBV5-6 and J is TRBJ1-2; TCRdb picks TRBD1, but there is no DNA to check that call. Germline lookup yields CDR1 SGHDT and CDR2 YYEEEE. This CDR3 comprises 17 residues. Here the CDR3 reads CASRAGPSRDLEYGYTF.

CDR3 sequence: CSVRTSGTGELFF. The V gene is TRBV29-1, the J gene TRBJ2-2; the D call from TCRdb, TRBD2, cannot be confirmed without DNA. CDR1 is SQVTM and CDR2 is ANQGSEA in the germline V gene. CDR3 length equals 13 residues.

This chain joins TRBV12-3 or TRBV12-4 and TRBJ1-4; TCRdb lists TRBD1, though no DNA is available to test this call. This CDR3 contains 16 residues. CDR3 sequence: CASSTGVLGTNEKLFF.

The CDR3 region is CASRPTFTDTQYF. V is TRBV6-1 and J is TRBJ2-3. Per germline, CDR1 MNHNS and CDR2 SASEGT. CDR3 size: 13 residues.

The rearrangement links TRBV7-2 to TRBJ2-1; TCRdb indicates TRBD1, and absent DNA this call remains unverified. This CDR3 is built from 16 residues. CDR1 SGHTA and CDR2 FQGNSA come from the germline V gene. The CDR3 loop is CASSPVGTGVHNEQFF.

This chain joins TRBV19 and TRBJ1-5; TCRdb's D call of TRBD1 is untestable without DNA. The CDR3 consists of 13 residues. The germline gives CDR1 LNHDA, CDR2 SQIVND (reference sequence). CDR3 sequence: CASRDRGSQPQHF.

J is TRBJ2-1 and V is TRBV20-1; as DNA is missing, the TRBD1 call by TCRdb cannot be tested. Germline CDR1 reads DFQATT; CDR2 reads SNEGSKA (reference sequence). The CDR3 is 14 residues long. This chain's CDR3 is CSAIRDSLYNEQFF.

The chain links TRBV20-1 to TRBJ2-5; as DNA is missing, the TRBD1 call by TCRdb cannot be tested. Germline-derived CDR1 and CDR2 are DFQATT and SNEGSKA (reference sequence). This CDR3 has 15 amino acids. The CDR3: CSVSVYRGQEETQYF.

This sequence joins TRBV2 and TRBJ1-1; no DNA is available, so the TRBD1 call from TCRdb remains unchecked. The CDR3 covers 12 residues. Per the germline V gene, CDR1 is SNHLY and CDR2 is FYNNEI. CDR3 sequence reads: CASREDRGRAFF.

The rearrangement joins TRBV6-5 to TRBJ2-6. Germline CDR1 MNHEY, CDR2 SVGAGI. The CDR3 contains 17 residues. The CDR3 spells CASSYSGKSPGANVLTF.

The chain employs TRBV19 and TRBJ1-1. The CDR3 is 14 residues long. Germline CDR1 LNHDA, CDR2 SQIVND (reference sequence). The CDR3 region is CASSDTAYTAEAFF.

The V and J genes are TRBV5-1 and TRBJ2-1; TCRdb calls TRBD2, which cannot be checked without DNA. Germline V CDR1 and CDR2: SGHRS, YFSETQ. This CDR3 is built from 16 residues. The CDR3 here is CASRISTTAPYNEQFF.